This TCR beta chain was observed in a study of cytomegalovirus exposure and HLA in healthy donors. Notes on the study in general: Within the data, a cluster of highly shared sequence variants was likely a sequencing artifact. Several top significant clusters appeared, in a later analysis, to be linked to common viral pathogens.

Concerning this clone: What it binds is unknown.

The CDR3 loop spans 20 amino acids. Germline lookup yields CDR1 MDHEN and CDR2 SYDVKM. Unmatched junction bases numbered 15, after V lost 2 bases and J lost 3 bases. The study ran its PCR with 60 Vbeta and 13 Jbeta primers. Measured with immunoSEQ multiplex PCR; TCRdb has only the in-frame clones, and not every one. The profile covers around 130,000 clones, with 75% to 85% appearing a single time and more than 3% taken by the ten largest. This TCR derives from a male donor in good health and CMV-seronegative. This chain joins TRBV28 and TRBJ2-6; TRBD1 matches 8 bases. Material: PBMCs. The CDR3 loop reads CASSLPFQGAPLNGANVLTF. As DNA, the CDR3 is TGTGCCAGCAGTTTACCCTTCCAGGGGGCGCCCCTGAATGGGGCCAACGTCCTGACTTTC. The full variable domain, its missing parts supplied by reference TRBV28 and TRBJ2-6, is DVKVTQSSRYLVKRTGEKVFLECVQDMDHENMFWYRQDPGLGLRLIYFSYDVKMKEKGDIPEGYSVSREKKERFSLILESASTNQTSMYLCASSLPFQGAPLNGANVLTFGAGSRLTVL.